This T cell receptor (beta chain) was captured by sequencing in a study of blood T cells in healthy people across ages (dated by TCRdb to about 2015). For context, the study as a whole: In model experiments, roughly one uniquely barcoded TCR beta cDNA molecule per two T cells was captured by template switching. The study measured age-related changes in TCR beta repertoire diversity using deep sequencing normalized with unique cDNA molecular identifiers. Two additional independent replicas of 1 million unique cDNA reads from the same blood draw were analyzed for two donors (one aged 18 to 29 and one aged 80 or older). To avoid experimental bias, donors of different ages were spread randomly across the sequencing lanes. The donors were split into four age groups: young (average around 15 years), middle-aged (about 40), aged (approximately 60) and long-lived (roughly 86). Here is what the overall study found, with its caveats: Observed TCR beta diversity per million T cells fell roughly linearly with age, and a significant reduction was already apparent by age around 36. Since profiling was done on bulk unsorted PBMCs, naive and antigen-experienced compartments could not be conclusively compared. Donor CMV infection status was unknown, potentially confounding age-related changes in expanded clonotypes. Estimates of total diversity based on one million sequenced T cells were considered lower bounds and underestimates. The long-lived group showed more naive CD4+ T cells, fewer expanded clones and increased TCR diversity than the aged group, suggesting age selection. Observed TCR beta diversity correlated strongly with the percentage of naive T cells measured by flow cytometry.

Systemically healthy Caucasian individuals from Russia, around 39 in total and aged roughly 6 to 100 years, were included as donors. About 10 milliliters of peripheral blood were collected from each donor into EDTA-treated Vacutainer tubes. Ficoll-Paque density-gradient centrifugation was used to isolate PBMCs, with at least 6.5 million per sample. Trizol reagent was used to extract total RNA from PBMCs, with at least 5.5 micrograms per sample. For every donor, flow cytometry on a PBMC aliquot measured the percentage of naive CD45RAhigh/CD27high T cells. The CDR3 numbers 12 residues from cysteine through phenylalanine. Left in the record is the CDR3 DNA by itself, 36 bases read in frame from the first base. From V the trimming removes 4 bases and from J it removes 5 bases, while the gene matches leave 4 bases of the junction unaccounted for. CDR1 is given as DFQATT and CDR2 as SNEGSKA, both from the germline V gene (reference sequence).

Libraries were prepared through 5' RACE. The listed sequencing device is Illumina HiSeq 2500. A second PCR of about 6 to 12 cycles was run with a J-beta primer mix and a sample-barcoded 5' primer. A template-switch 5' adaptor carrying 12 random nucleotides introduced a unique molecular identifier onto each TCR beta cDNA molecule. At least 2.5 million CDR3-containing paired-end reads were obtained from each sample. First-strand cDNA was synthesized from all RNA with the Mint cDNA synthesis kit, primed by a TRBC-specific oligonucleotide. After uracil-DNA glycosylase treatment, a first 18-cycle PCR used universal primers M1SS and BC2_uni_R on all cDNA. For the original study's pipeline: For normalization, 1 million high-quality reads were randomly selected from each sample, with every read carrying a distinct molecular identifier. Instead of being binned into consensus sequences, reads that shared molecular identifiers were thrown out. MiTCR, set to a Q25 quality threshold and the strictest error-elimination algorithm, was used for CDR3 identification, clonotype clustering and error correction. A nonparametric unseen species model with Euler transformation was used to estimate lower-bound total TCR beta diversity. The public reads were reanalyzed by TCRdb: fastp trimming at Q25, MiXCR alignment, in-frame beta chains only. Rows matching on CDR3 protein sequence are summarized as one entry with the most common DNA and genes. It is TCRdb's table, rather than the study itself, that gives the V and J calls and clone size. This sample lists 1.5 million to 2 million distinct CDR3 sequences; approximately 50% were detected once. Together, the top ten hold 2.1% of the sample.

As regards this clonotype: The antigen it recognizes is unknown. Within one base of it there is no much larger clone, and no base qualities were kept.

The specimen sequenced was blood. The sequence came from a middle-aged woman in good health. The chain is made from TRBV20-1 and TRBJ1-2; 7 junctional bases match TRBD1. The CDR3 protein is CSAKVQGYGYTF. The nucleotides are TGCAGTGCTAAAGTACAGGGGTATGGCTACACCTTC.